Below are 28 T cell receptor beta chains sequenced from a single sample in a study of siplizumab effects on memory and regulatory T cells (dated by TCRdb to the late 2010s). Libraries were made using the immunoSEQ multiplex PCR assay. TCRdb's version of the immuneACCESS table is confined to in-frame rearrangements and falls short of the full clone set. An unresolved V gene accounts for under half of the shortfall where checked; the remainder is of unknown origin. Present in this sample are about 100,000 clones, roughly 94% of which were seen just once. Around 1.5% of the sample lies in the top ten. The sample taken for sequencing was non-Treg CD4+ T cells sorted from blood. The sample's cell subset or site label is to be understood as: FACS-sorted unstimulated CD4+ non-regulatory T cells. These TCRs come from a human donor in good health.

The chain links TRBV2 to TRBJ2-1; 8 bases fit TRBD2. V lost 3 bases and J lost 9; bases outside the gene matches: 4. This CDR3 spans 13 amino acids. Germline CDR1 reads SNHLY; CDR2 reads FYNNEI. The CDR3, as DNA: TGTGCCAGCAGTGACGAGCGGGAGAGTGAGCAGTTCTTC. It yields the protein CASSDERESEQFF. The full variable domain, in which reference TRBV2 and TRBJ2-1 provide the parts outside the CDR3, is EPEVTQTPSHQVTQMGQEVILRCVPISNHLYFYWYRQILGQKVEFLVSFYNNEISEKSEIFDDQFSVERPDGSNFTLKIRSTKLEDSAMYFCASSDERESEQFFGPGTRLTVL.

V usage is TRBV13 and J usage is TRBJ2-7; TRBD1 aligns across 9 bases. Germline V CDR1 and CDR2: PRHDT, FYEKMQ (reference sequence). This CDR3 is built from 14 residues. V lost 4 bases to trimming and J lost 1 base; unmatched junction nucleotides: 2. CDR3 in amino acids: CASSSTGGSYEQYF. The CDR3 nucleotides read TGTGCCAGCAGCTCGACAGGGGGGTCCTACGAGCAGTACTTC.

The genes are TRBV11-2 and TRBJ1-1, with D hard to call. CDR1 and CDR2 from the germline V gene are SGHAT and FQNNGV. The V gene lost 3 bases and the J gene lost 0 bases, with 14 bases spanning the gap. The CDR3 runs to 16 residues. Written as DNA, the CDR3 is TGTGCCAGCAGCTTTTCAGGTTGGGCAATGAACACTGAAGCTTTCTTT. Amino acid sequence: CASSFSGWAMNTEAFF. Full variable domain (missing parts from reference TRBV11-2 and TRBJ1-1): EAGVAQSPRYKIIEKRQSVAFWCNPISGHATLYWYQQILGQGPKLLIQFQNNGVVDDSQLPKDRFSAERLKGVDSTLKIQPAKLEDSAVYLCASSFSGWAMNTEAFFGQGTRLTVV.

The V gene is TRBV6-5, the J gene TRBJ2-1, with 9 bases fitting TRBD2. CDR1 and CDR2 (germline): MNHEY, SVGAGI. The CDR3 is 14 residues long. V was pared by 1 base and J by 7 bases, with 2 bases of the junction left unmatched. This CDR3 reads CASSYWTSANEQFF. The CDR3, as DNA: TGTGCCAGCAGTTACTGGACTAGCGCGAATGAGCAGTTCTTC.

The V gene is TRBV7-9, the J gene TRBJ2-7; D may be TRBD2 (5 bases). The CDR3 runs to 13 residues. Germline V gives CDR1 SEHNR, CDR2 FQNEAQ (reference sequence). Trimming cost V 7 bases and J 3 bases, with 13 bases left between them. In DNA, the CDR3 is TGTGCCAGCAAGAGGGCAGTAGACTACGAGCAGTACTTC. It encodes CASKRAVDYEQYF.

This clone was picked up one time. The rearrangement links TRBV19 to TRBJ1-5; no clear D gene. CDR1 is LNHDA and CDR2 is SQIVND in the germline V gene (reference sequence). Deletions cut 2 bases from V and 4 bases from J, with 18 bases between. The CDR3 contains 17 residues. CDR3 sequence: CASSIPPGRGPNQPQHF. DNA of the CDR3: TGTGCCAGTAGTATACCCCCCGGGAGAGGTCCTAATCAGCCCCAGCATTTT.

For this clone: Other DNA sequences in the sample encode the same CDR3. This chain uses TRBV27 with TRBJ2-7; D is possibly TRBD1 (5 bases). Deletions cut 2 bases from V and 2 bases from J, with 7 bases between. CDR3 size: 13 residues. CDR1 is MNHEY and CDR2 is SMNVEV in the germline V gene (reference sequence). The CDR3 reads CASSLQGAYEQYF. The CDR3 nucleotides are TGTGCCAGCAGTTTACAGGGTGCCTACGAGCAGTACTTC.

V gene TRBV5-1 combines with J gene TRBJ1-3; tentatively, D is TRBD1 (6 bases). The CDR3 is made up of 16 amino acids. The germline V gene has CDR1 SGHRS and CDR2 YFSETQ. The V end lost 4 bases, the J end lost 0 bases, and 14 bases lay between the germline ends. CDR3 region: CASSLPDRSSGNTIYF. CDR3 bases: TGCGCCAGCAGCCTACCTGACAGGAGCTCTGGAAACACCATATATTTT.

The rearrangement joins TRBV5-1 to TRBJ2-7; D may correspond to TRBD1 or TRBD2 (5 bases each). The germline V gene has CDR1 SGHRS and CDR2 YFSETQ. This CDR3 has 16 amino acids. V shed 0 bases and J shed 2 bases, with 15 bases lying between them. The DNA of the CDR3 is TGCGCCAGCAGCTTGGCCCCCAGTGGGGGTCCCTACGAGCAGTACTTC. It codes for CASSLAPSGGPYEQYF.

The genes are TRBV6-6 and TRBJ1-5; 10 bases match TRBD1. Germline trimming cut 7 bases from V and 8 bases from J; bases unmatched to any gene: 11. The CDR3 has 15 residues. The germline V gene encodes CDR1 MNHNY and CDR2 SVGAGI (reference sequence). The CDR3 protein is CASNRGQGNFEPQHF. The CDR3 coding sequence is TGTGCCAGCAATAGGGGACAGGGGAATTTTGAGCCCCAGCATTTT.

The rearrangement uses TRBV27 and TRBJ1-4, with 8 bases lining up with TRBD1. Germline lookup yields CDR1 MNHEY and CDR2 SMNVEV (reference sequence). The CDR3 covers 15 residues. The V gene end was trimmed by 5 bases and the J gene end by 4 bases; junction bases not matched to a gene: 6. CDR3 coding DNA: TGTGCCAGCAGTAATGGACAGGGTATTAATGAAAAACTGTTTTTT. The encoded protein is CASSNGQGINEKLFF.

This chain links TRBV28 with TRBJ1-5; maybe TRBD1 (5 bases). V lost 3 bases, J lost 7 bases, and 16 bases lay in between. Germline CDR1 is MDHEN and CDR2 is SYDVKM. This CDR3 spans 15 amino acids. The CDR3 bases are TGTGCCAGCAGTTTGGGGGGAATCAGCGAACAGCCCCAGCATTTT. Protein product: CASSLGGISEQPQHF.

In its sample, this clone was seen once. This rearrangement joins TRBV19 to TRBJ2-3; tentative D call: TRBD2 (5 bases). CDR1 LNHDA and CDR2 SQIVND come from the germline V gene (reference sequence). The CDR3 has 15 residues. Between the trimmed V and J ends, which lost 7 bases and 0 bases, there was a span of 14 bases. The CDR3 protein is CASNAGLGSTDTQYF. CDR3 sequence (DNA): TGTGCCAGTAACGCAGGACTGGGAAGCACAGATACGCAGTATTTT.

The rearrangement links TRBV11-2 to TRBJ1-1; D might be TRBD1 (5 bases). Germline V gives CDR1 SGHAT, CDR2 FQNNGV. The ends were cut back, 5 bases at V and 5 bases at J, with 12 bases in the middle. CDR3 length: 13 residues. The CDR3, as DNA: TGTGCCAGCAGCGACAGACAGCTTACTGAAGCTTTCTTT. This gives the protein CASSDRQLTEAFF.

CDR3: CASLSGRAPGELFF. The DNA of the CDR3 is TGTGCCAGCCTTAGCGGGAGGGCCCCCGGGGAGCTGTTTTTT. The chain has TRBV6-1 and TRBJ2-2, with 11 bases matching TRBD2. CDR3 length: 14 amino acids. The V and J ends lost 8 bases and 6 bases, in that order; junction bases with no gene match: 5. Looked up from germline, CDR1 is MNHNS and CDR2 is SASEGT.

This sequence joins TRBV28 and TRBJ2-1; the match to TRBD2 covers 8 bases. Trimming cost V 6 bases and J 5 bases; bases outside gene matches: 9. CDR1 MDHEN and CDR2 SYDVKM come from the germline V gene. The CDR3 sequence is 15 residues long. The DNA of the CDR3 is TGTGCCAGCAGATCAAGCGGGAGAGGGGACAATGAGCAGTTCTTC. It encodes CASRSSGRGDNEQFF.

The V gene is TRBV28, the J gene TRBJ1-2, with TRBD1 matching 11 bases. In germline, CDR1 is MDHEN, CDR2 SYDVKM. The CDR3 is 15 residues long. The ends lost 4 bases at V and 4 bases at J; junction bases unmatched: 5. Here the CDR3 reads CASSSPGTGGYGYTF. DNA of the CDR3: TGTGCCAGCAGTTCTCCCGGGACAGGGGGCTATGGCTACACCTTC.

The CDR3, as DNA: TGTGCCAGCAGTCCAGGGGACACCTCGAACACTGAAGCTTTCTTT. Translated, it gives CASSPGDTSNTEAFF. This sequence joins TRBV28 and TRBJ1-1, with a tentative D call TRBD1 (6 bases). The CDR3 is 15 amino acids. Germline CDR1 is MDHEN and CDR2 is SYDVKM. The V gene lost 5 bases and the J gene lost 1 base, with 14 bases spanning the gap.

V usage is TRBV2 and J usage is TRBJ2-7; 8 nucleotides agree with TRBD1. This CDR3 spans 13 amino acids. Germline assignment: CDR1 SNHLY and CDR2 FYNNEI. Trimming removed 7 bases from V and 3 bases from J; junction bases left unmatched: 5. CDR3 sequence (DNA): TGTGCCAGCACAAGGGACAGGAGCTACGAGCAGTACTTC. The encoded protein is CASTRDRSYEQYF.

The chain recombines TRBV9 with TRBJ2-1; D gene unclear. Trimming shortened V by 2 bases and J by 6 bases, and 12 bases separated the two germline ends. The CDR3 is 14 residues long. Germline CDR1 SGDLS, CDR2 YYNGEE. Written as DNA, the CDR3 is TGTGCCAGCAGCGTTCGGACCAGCCCCAATGAGCAGTTCTTC. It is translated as CASSVRTSPNEQFF.

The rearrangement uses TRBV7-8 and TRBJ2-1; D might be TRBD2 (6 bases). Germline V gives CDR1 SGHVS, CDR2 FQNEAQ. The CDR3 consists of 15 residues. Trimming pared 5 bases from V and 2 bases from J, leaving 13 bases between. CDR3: CASSLGGPTYNEQFF. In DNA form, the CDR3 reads TGTGCCAGCAGCCTCGGAGGGCCAACCTACAATGAGCAGTTCTTC.

The CDR3 protein is CASSRGQGGDGELFF. CDR3 sequence (DNA): TGTGCCAGCAGCCGAGGACAGGGTGGGGACGGGGAGCTGTTTTTT. V and J are TRBV7-8 and TRBJ2-2; TRBD1 matches 8 bases. Losses at the gene ends were 5 bases for V and 7 bases for J; bases not matched to a gene: 9. Germline values: CDR1 SGHVS, CDR2 FQNEAQ. The CDR3 has 15 residues.

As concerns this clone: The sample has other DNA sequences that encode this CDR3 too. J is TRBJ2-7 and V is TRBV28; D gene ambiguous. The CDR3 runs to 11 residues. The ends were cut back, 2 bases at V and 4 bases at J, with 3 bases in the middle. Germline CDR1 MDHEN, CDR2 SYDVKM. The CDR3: CASSLRYEQYF. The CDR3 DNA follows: TGTGCCAGCAGTTTAAGGTACGAGCAGTACTTC.

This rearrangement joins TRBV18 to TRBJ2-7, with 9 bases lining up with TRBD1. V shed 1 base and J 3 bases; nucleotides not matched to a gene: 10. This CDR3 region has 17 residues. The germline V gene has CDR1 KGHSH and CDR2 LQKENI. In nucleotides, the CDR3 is TGTGCCAGCTCACCACTTAGGAGGGGACAGGGTGGCTACGAGCAGTACTTC. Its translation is CASSPLRRGQGGYEQYF.

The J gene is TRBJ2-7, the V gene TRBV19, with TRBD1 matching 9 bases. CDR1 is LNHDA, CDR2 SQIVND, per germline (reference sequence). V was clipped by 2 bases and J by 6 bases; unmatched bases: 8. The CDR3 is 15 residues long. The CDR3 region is CASSIPTGTGSEQYF. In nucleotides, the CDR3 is TGTGCCAGTAGTATACCTACCGGGACAGGGTCCGAGCAGTACTTC.

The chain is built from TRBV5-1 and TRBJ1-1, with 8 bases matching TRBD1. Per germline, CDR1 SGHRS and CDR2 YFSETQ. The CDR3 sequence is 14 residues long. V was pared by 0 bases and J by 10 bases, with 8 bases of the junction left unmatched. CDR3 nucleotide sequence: TGCGCCAGCAGCTTGGACGGACAGGGAGTAAGAGCTTTCTTT. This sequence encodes CASSLDGQGVRAFF.

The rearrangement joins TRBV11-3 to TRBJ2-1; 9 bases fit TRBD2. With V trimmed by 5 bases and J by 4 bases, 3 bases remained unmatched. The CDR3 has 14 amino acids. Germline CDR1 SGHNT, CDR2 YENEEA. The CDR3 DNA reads TGTGCCAGCAGCCTGGGACTAGCTTACAATGAGCAGTTCTTC. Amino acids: CASSLGLAYNEQFF.

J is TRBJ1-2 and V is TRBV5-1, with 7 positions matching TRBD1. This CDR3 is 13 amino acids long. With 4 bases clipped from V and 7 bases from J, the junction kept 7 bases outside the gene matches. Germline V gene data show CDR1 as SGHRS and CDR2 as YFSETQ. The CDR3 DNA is TGCGCCAGCAGCCCAGGACAGGTCGGTGGCTACACCTTC. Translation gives CASSPGQVGGYTF.